The 15 T cell receptor beta chains given below trace back to one sample, sequenced in a study of CD8+ T cells in alopecia areata. Pooled cells of cutaneous lymph node origin were sorted on CD4, CD8alpha, NKG2D, NKG2ACE and other markers. RNA was extracted and reverse transcribed into cDNA as the sequencing template. Clones were read by immunoSEQ multiplex PCR, and TCRdb kept only the in-frame ones, dropping some. This sample carries approximately 300,000 clones, none of them present only once. Material for sequencing was CD4+ T cells sorted from a lymph node. The receptors derive from a C3H/HeJ mouse with alopecia areata. MHC haplotype of the mouse line: H2-k.

On this clone: Gene names are the mouse ones. The read gets to within 4 residues of the CDR3 end, and the germline J gene fills in the rest. The chain is built from TRBV13-3 and TRBJ2-5; TRBD2 aligns across 7 bases. Germline V CDR1 and CDR2: NNHDY, SYVADS. The V gene end was trimmed by 2 bases and the J gene end by 0 bases; junction bases not matched to a gene: 3. The CDR3 contains 15 residues. This chain's CDR3 is CASSDWGINQDTQYF. CDR3 DNA, as far as it was read: TGTGCCAGCAGTGACTGGGGGATTAACCAAGAC.

This clone has only a few counts. Gene names follow the mouse nomenclature. The read ends 4 residues shy of where the CDR3 ends; the end is completed using the germline J gene. This chain connects TRBV1 to TRBJ2-4; TRBD2 is a possible D gene (6 bases). Trimming removed 3 bases at V and 0 bases at J, with 13 bases between. Looked up from germline, CDR1 is NSQYPW and CDR2 is LRSPGD (reference sequence). The CDR3 covers 16 residues. The covered CDR3 bases are TGCACCTGCAGTGCGCCAACTGGGAGTAGTCAAAAC. Protein sequence: CTCSAPTGSSQN. The whole CDR3 protein is CTCSAPTGSSQNTLYF. Looking up the rest from reference TRBV1 and TRBJ2-4 gives the full variable domain: VTLLEQNPRWRLVPRGQAVNLRCILKNSQYPWMSWYQQDLQKQLQWLFTLRSPGDKEVKSLPGADYLATRVTDTELRLQVANMSQGRTLYCTCSAPTGSSQNTLYFGAGTRLSVL.

Comments on this clone: The gene symbols are mouse symbols. The read terminates 4 residues ahead of where the CDR3 ends, so the germline J gene completes it. V and J are TRBV17 and TRBJ2-2; 9 nucleotides line up with TRBD2. Trimming cost V 2 bases and J 6 bases; bases outside gene matches: 1. CDR1 and CDR2 from the germline V gene are MNHDT and YYDKIL. This CDR3 spans 14 amino acids. CDR3 protein: CASSRWGGAGQLYF. Incomplete CDR3 DNA: TGTGCTAGCAGTAGATGGGGGGGCGCCGGG.

Turning to this clone: Gene names and germline refer to mouse. The read halts 4 residues ahead of the CDR3 end, with the missing end drawn from the germline J gene. The chain combines TRBV31 with TRBJ2-4, with a weak D call TRBD1 (6 bases). CDR3 length equals 13 residues. The germline V gene encodes CDR1 GKSSPN and CDR2 SITVG. Trimming took 5 bases from V and 2 from J, leaving 11 bases between them. CDR3 loop: CAWHGTNQNTLYF. The sequenced CDR3 bases are TGTGCCTGGCACGGGACAAATCAAAAC.

This clone was counted between two and nine times. Gene names and germline match the mouse. The sequence runs out 4 residues before the end of the CDR3; the remainder is reconstructed from the germline J gene. This same CDR3 is encoded by further DNA sequences in the sample. The V call is TRBV19, the J call TRBJ2-3; D is possibly TRBD1 (6 bases). The CDR3 runs 15 residues. V was pared by 2 bases and J by 0 bases, with 10 bases between. Per the germline V gene, CDR1 is FNHDT and CDR2 is SITEND (reference sequence). CDR3 DNA (partial): TGTGCCAGCAGTATCACAGGGCTTAGTGCAGAA. Protein product: CASSITGLSAE. The full CDR3 protein is CASSITGLSAETLYF.

A few counts support this clone. The gene names here belong to mouse. The read falls 4 residues short of the CDR3 end, and the missing part is taken from the germline J gene. Distinct nucleotide sequences in the sample also encode this CDR3. The J gene is TRBJ2-7, the V gene TRBV13-2, with D possibly TRBD2 on 6 matching bases. CDR1 NNHNN and CDR2 SYGAGS come from the germline V gene (reference sequence). Trimming removed 0 bases at V and 0 bases at J, with 7 bases between. This CDR3 is 14 amino acids long. The CDR3: CASGDVGVSYEQYF. CDR3 DNA, as far as it was read: TGTGCCAGCGGTGATGTGGGGGTCTCCTAT.

With respect to this clone: Genes here carry mouse names. The read stops 4 residues short of the end of the CDR3; the missing end is completed from the germline J gene. The rearrangement uses TRBV1 and TRBJ2-1; maybe TRBD2 (7 bases). Trimming left V 0 bases short and J 4 bases short, with 13 bases between. The CDR3 has 16 amino acids. The germline V gene has CDR1 NSQYPW and CDR2 LRSPGD (reference sequence). The CDR3 protein is CTCSADRGGPYAEQFF. The covered CDR3 bases are TGCACCTGCAGTGCAGATCGTGGGGGGCCTTATGCT.

Comment on this clone: Mouse names are used for the genes. The CDR3 end is not reached by the read, which stops 4 residues before it; the germline J gene fills it in. The V gene is TRBV13-2, the J gene TRBJ2-3; no definite D call. V lost 1 base and J 0 bases, leaving 9 bases between the germline ends. Germline CDR1 is NNHNN and CDR2 is SYGAGS (reference sequence). The length of the CDR3 is 15 residues. This CDR3 is CASGDSRSSAETLYF. The part of the CDR3 DNA that was read is TGTGCCAGCGGTGATTCCAGATCTAGTGCAGAA.

This clone turned up a few times. The germline and genes are mouse ones. The read gets to within 4 residues of the CDR3 end, and the germline J gene fills in the rest. Different DNA sequences within this sample yield the same CDR3. The rearrangement links TRBV5 to TRBJ2-2; 7 bases agree with TRBD1. The CDR3 sequence is 16 residues long. Germline assignment: CDR1 LGHNA and CDR2 YNLKQL (reference sequence). V lost 1 base and J lost 0; bases outside the gene matches: 2. Incomplete CDR3 DNA: TGTGCCAGCAGCCAAGCCGGGACAGCAAACACCGGG. As protein: CASSQAGTANTG. The entire CDR3 is CASSQAGTANTGQLYF.

On this clone itself: Mouse gene names apply. Coverage ceases 4 residues before the CDR3 finishes, and the germline J gene fills in the end. The gene calls are TRBV19 and TRBJ2-7; 8 bases agree with TRBD2. The germline gives CDR1 FNHDT, CDR2 SITEND (reference sequence). The CDR3 runs to 14 residues. The part of the CDR3 DNA that was read is TGTGCCAGCAGTTCGGGGGGGGCTAGTTAT. It specifies CASSSGGASY. The complete CDR3 sequence is CASSSGGASYEQYF.

This clone was seen more than once but under ten times. Gene names are mouse gene names. The read ends 4 residues early relative to the CDR3; the germline J gene fills the gap. The genes are TRBV1 and TRBJ2-7; 8 bases fit TRBD1. Germline loops: CDR1 NSQYPW, CDR2 LRSPGD (reference sequence). This CDR3 region has 15 residues. CDR3 loop: CTCSADRRQGYEQYF. The CDR3 DNA, read in part, is TGCACCTGCAGTGCAGATAGGCGACAGGGGTAT.

A note on this clone: Gene names denote mouse genes. Sequencing ends 4 residues short of the CDR3 end; the germline J gene provides the rest. The chain employs TRBV13-1 and TRBJ2-5; TRBD1 is a possible D gene (5 bases). Per germline, CDR1 NSHNY and CDR2 SYGAGN. The CDR3 runs to 13 residues. CDR3 DNA (partial): TGTGCCAGCCGTAATCAGGGTCCGGAC. This gives the protein CASRNQGPD. The CDR3 reads in full as CASRNQGPDTQYF.

A word on this clone: Gene names are the mouse ones. The CDR3 end falls 4 residues outside the read, so it is completed with the germline J gene. V usage is TRBV2 and J usage is TRBJ2-2; D possibly corresponds to TRBD1 (5 bases). V was clipped by 4 bases and J by 4 bases, with 7 bases between them. Germline CDR1 reads LGHNA; CDR2 reads YSYQKL. The CDR3 contains 13 residues. The covered CDR3 bases are TGTGCCAGCAGCCCCCAGGGCACCGGG. It encodes CASSPQGTG. The entire CDR3 protein reads CASSPQGTGQLYF. Looking up the rest from reference TRBV2 and TRBJ2-2 gives the full variable domain: DPKIIQKPKYLVAVTGSEKILICEQYLGHNAMYWYRQSAKKPLEFMFSYSYQKLMDNQTASSRFQPQSSKKNHLDLQITALKPDDSATYFCASSPQGTGQLYFGEGSKLTVL.

This clone was seen a few times. Mouse gene names apply. The CDR3 end is not reached by the read, which stops 4 residues before it; the germline J gene fills it in. J is TRBJ2-1 and V is TRBV31, with unresolved D. Looked up from germline, CDR1 is GKSSPN and CDR2 is SITVG. V lost 0 bases to trimming and J lost 1 base, with 10 bases between them. The CDR3 consists of 15 residues. Here the CDR3 reads CAWSLMSGNYAEQFF. The sequenced CDR3 bases are TGTGCCTGGAGTCTAATGTCTGGAAACTATGCT.

The sample holds a few counts of this clone. Mouse gene names apply. Sequencing ends 4 residues short of the CDR3 end; the germline J gene provides the rest. Other nucleotide sequences from this sample produce the same CDR3. V usage is TRBV13-3 and J usage is TRBJ1-1; D gene uncertain. The CDR3 is made up of 12 amino acids. Germline values: CDR1 NNHDY, CDR2 SYVADS. The germline V and J ends were trimmed by 7 bases and 1 base, with 8 bases remaining between them. The sequenced CDR3 bases are TGTGCCAGCCGCAGACAAAACACA. Amino acid sequence: CASRRQNT. The entire CDR3 is CASRRQNTEVFF.